A selection of T cell receptor beta chains follows, all from one sample in a study of T cell responses to AZD1222 COVID-19 vaccine. The table came from immunoSEQ multiplex PCR; TCRdb's copy has only in-frame clones and leaves some out. Of 65,000 to 100,000 clones listed, approximately 90% are singletons. This specimen was peripheral blood, taken 28 days after the second AZD1222 dose. These receptors all stem from an adult who received the AZD1222 COVID-19 vaccine. The CDR3 runs from the conserved cysteine through the conserved F or W. The D gene is left open where the match is weak. Size is omitted from some rows. Given values are once, few, many or a class for expanded clones.

j_call: TRBJ1-3
clone_size: once
v_call: TRBV18
d_call: .
cdr3_aa: CASSGSGNTIYF
cdr3_nt: TGTGCCAGCTCAGGCTCTGGAAACACCATATATTTT

j_call: TRBJ1-4
clone_size: .
v_call: TRBV25-1
d_call: TRBD1
cdr3_aa: CASSGVGQGEKLFF
cdr3_nt: TGTGCCAGCAGCGGCGTGGGACAGGGAGAAAAACTGTTTTTT

j_call: TRBJ1-3
clone_size: .
v_call: TRBV5-1
d_call: .
cdr3_aa: CASSLIGAGNTIYF
cdr3_nt: TGCGCCAGCAGCTTGATTGGGGCTGGAAACACCATATATTTT

j_call: TRBJ1-5
clone_size: few
v_call: TRBV19
d_call: .
cdr3_aa: CASSMLGYNQPQHF
cdr3_nt: TGTGCCAGTAGTATGTTGGGGTACAATCAGCCCCAGCATTTT

j_call: TRBJ1-6
clone_size: few
v_call: TRBV2
d_call: .
cdr3_aa: CASSEESSYNSPLHF
cdr3_nt: TGTGCCAGCAGTGAAGAGAGCTCCTATAATTCACCCCTCCACTTT

j_call: TRBJ1-1
clone_size: once
v_call: TRBV6-5
d_call: .
cdr3_aa: CASSRDIYGEAFF
cdr3_nt: TGTGCCAGCAGCCGGGACATCTACGGTGAAGCTTTCTTT

j_call: TRBJ1-6
clone_size: .
v_call: TRBV19
d_call: TRBD1
cdr3_aa: CASSMVQGAKNSPLHF
cdr3_nt: TGTGCCAGTAGTATGGTCCAGGGGGCTAAGAATTCACCCCTCCACTTT

j_call: TRBJ1-5
clone_size: once
v_call: TRBV28
d_call: .
cdr3_aa: CASSLFGQANQPQHF
cdr3_nt: TGTGCCAGCAGTTTATTTGGGCAGGCAAATCAGCCCCAGCATTTT

j_call: TRBJ1-1
clone_size: once
v_call: TRBV5-5
d_call: .
cdr3_aa: CASSLRGLNTEAFF
cdr3_nt: TGTGCCAGCAGCTTGAGGGGCCTGAACACTGAAGCTTTCTTT

j_call: TRBJ1-5
clone_size: .
v_call: TRBV27
d_call: .
cdr3_aa: CASRLQGTVSNQPQHF
cdr3_nt: TGTGCCAGCAGGCTACAGGGTACAGTTAGCAATCAGCCCCAGCATTTT

j_call: TRBJ2-5
clone_size: .
v_call: TRBV4-1
d_call: .
cdr3_aa: CASSHPDRKETQYF
cdr3_nt: TGCGCCAGCAGCCACCCGGACAGAAAAGAGACCCAGTACTTC

j_call: TRBJ2-5
clone_size: .
v_call: TRBV18
d_call: TRBD1
cdr3_aa: CASSWTGNAETQYF
cdr3_nt: TGTGCCAGCTCCTGGACAGGGAACGCTGAGACCCAGTACTTC

j_call: TRBJ2-1
clone_size: .
v_call: TRBV24-1
d_call: TRBD2
cdr3_aa: CATSELAGGLNEQFF
cdr3_nt: TGTGCCACCAGTGAATTAGCGGGAGGGCTAAATGAGCAGTTCTTC

j_call: TRBJ2-5
clone_size: few
v_call: TRBV20-1
d_call: .
cdr3_aa: CSAWLPPTQYF
cdr3_nt: TGCAGTGCTTGGCTCCCGCCGACCCAGTACTTC

j_call: TRBJ2-7
clone_size: .
v_call: TRBV2
d_call: .
cdr3_aa: CASSAGEQYF
cdr3_nt: TGTGCCAGCAGTGCAGGGGAGCAGTACTTC

j_call: TRBJ1-1
clone_size: .
v_call: TRBV15
d_call: .
cdr3_aa: CATSRDRGGWTEAFF
cdr3_nt: TGTGCCACCAGCAGAGATCGCGGAGGTTGGACTGAAGCTTTCTTT

j_call: TRBJ1-2
clone_size: .
v_call: TRBV12-3/TRBV12-4
d_call: .
cdr3_aa: CASSTGIYGYTF
cdr3_nt: TGTGCCAGCAGTACCGGGATCTATGGCTACACCTTC

j_call: TRBJ2-3
clone_size: .
v_call: TRBV25-1
d_call: TRBD2
cdr3_aa: CASSGFSGRAWDTQYF
cdr3_nt: TGTGCCAGCAGTGGCTTTAGCGGGAGGGCCTGGGATACGCAGTATTTT

j_call: TRBJ2-1
clone_size: .
v_call: TRBV9
d_call: .
cdr3_aa: CASSVVDSYNEQFF
cdr3_nt: TGTGCCAGCAGCGTAGTCGATTCCTACAATGAGCAGTTCTTC

j_call: TRBJ1-6
clone_size: once
v_call: TRBV5-1
d_call: .
cdr3_aa: CASSLSGEGNSPLHF
cdr3_nt: TGCGCCAGCAGCTTGAGTGGAGAGGGGAATTCACCCCTCCACTTT

j_call: TRBJ1-2
clone_size: .
v_call: TRBV12-3/TRBV12-4
d_call: TRBD1
cdr3_aa: CASSPTGDYGYTF
cdr3_nt: TGTGCCAGCAGTCCCACAGGGGACTATGGCTACACCTTC

j_call: TRBJ2-7
clone_size: .
v_call: TRBV3-1/TRBV3-2
d_call: TRBD2
cdr3_aa: CASSRLAGGYEQYF
cdr3_nt: TGTGCCAGCAGCAGACTAGCGGGAGGCTACGAGCAGTACTTC

j_call: TRBJ2-2
clone_size: .
v_call: TRBV5-4
d_call: .
cdr3_aa: CASSTSGSGELFF
cdr3_nt: TGTGCCAGCAGCACCTCCGGGAGCGGGGAGCTGTTTTTT

j_call: TRBJ2-5
clone_size: .
v_call: TRBV12-3/TRBV12-4
d_call: .
cdr3_aa: CASSLGETQYF
cdr3_nt: TGTGCCAGCAGTCTAGGAGAGACCCAGTACTTC

j_call: TRBJ2-6
clone_size: .
v_call: TRBV6-2/TRBV6-3
d_call: TRBD2
cdr3_aa: CVSSPQPGLAGAGANVLTF
cdr3_nt: TGTGTCAGCAGCCCTCAGCCGGGACTAGCGGGAGCTGGGGCCAACGTCCTGACTTTC

j_call: TRBJ1-1
clone_size: .
v_call: TRBV19
d_call: .
cdr3_aa: CASSISSLNTEAFF
cdr3_nt: TGTGCCAGTAGTATCTCCAGTTTGAACACTGAAGCTTTCTTT

j_call: TRBJ1-5
clone_size: .
v_call: TRBV2
d_call: TRBD1
cdr3_aa: CASRWDSYQPQHF
cdr3_nt: TGTGCCAGCAGATGGGACAGCTATCAGCCCCAGCATTTT

j_call: TRBJ2-5
clone_size: .
v_call: TRBV5-8
d_call: TRBD2
cdr3_aa: CASSSAAGAGTQYF
cdr3_nt: TGTGCCAGCAGCTCAGCTGCGGGAGCCGGGACCCAGTACTTC

j_call: TRBJ1-2
clone_size: .
v_call: TRBV6-2/TRBV6-3
d_call: .
cdr3_aa: CASSSADLIYGYTF
cdr3_nt: TGTGCCAGCAGTTCGGCCGACTTAATCTATGGCTACACCTTC

j_call: TRBJ1-2
clone_size: .
v_call: TRBV2
d_call: .
cdr3_aa: CASSEARQGSYTF
cdr3_nt: TGTGCCAGCAGTGAAGCGCGGCAGGGTAGCTACACCTTC

j_call: TRBJ2-3
clone_size: .
v_call: TRBV15
d_call: TRBD2
cdr3_aa: CATSRVGLGSNTQYF
cdr3_nt: TGTGCCACCAGCAGAGTGGGACTAGGCTCTAATACGCAGTATTTT

j_call: TRBJ2-5
clone_size: .
v_call: TRBV11-2
d_call: .
cdr3_aa: CASSVDSQETQYF
cdr3_nt: TGTGCCAGCAGCGTCGACAGCCAAGAGACCCAGTACTTC

j_call: TRBJ2-7
clone_size: .
v_call: TRBV7-9
d_call: TRBD2
cdr3_aa: CASNNGRGSYEQYF
cdr3_nt: TGTGCCAGCAACAACGGGAGGGGGTCCTACGAGCAGTACTTC

j_call: TRBJ2-7
clone_size: .
v_call: TRBV9
d_call: TRBD2
cdr3_aa: CASSVLAGGYEQYF
cdr3_nt: TGTGCCAGCAGCGTCCTAGCGGGGGGCTACGAGCAGTACTTC

j_call: TRBJ2-7
clone_size: .
v_call: TRBV18
d_call: TRBD1
cdr3_aa: CASSPGTGGHEQYF
cdr3_nt: TGTGCCAGCTCACCAGGGACAGGGGGCCACGAGCAGTACTTC

j_call: TRBJ2-7
clone_size: .
v_call: TRBV9
d_call: TRBD2
cdr3_aa: CASSPGLASYEQYF
cdr3_nt: TGTGCCAGCAGCCCGGGACTAGCGTCCTACGAGCAGTACTTC